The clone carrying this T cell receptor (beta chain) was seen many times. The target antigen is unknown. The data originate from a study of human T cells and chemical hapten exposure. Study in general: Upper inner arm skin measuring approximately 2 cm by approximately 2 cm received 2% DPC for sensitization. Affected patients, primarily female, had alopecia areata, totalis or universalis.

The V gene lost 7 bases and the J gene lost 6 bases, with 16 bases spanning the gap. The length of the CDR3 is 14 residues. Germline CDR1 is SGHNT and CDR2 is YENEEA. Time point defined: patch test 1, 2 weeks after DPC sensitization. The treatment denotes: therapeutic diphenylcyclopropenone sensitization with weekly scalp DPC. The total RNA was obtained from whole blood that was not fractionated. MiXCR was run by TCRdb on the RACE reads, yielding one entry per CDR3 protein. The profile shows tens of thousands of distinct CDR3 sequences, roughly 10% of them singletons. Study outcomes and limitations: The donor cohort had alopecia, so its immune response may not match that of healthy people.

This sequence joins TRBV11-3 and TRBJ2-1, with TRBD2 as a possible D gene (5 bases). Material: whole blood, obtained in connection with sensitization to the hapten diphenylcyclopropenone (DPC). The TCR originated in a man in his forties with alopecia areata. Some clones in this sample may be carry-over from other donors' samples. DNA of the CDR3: TGTGCCAGCACCGCCCTGGCTAGCACCAATGAGCAGTTCTTC. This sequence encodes CASTALASTNEQFF.